These 28 T cell receptor beta chains share one sample of origin, sequenced in a study of neurological immune-mediated disorders. TCRdb independently ran MiXCR on the 5' RACE reads; one entry per CDR3 protein. The repertoire includes about 46,000 distinct CDR3 sequences, under 3.5% of them detected once, and less than 15% sits in the top ten. The sample was PBMCs. These receptors all stem from a woman aged 50 to 60 with multiple sclerosis.

This clonotype was detected many times. This chain joins TRBV5-6 and TRBJ1-1; D is uncertain. Per the germline V gene, CDR1 is SGHDT and CDR2 is YYEEEE. The CDR3 covers 14 residues. V was clipped by 1 base and J by 0 bases, with 7 bases between them. CDR3 amino acids: CASSLRGLNTEAFF. CDR3 sequence (DNA): TGTGCCAGCAGCTTGAGAGGGTTGAACACTGAAGCTTTCTTT.

This clonotype was recorded many times. V is TRBV5-1 and J is TRBJ2-3; no definite D call. This CDR3 spans 12 amino acids. V lost 4 bases and J lost 4, with 7 bases in between. The germline V gene encodes CDR1 SGHRS and CDR2 YFSETQ. In DNA, the CDR3 is TGCGCCAGCAGCAGGGTTCCAGATACGCAGTATTTT. This sequence encodes CASSRVPDTQYF.

This clonotype has at least ten counts. This chain links TRBV5-1 with TRBJ1-1; D is ambiguous. CDR3 length equals 12 residues. V lost 0 bases to trimming and J lost 11 bases, with 11 bases between them. CDR1 and CDR2 (germline): SGHRS, YFSETQ. This CDR3 is CASSLEATSAFF. The CDR3 bases are TGCGCCAGCAGCTTGGAGGCAACTTCGGCTTTCTTT.

This clonotype has a count of ten or more. The chain joins TRBV20-1 to TRBJ1-1, with unresolved D. Germline V gives CDR1 DFQATT, CDR2 SNEGSKA (reference sequence). This CDR3 comprises 15 residues. V was clipped by 0 bases and J by 0 bases, with 11 bases between them. CDR3 region: CSAREATNLNTEAFF. CDR3 nucleotides: TGCAGTGCTAGAGAAGCGACAAACTTGAACACTGAAGCTTTCTTT.

This clonotype was recorded many times. The genes are TRBV20-1 and TRBJ2-3; 10 bases line up with TRBD1. Per germline, CDR1 DFQATT and CDR2 SNEGSKA (reference sequence). This CDR3 is 15 amino acids long. V lost 5 bases, J lost 2 bases, and 7 bases stayed unmatched. CDR3 coding DNA: TGCAGTGCTGAAGGACAGGGGGGGAACACAGATACGCAGTATTTT. Its protein is CSAEGQGGNTDTQYF.

This clonotype was detected ten times or more. V and J are TRBV3-1 and TRBJ1-1, with 9 bases aligning to TRBD1. The V gene's germline CDR1 is LGHDT and CDR2 YNNKEL (reference sequence). Trimming cost V 3 bases and J 3 bases; bases outside gene matches: 2. The CDR3 is 14 amino acids. The CDR3 protein is CASSQGQGDTEAFF. The CDR3 DNA reads as TGTGCCAGCAGCCAGGGACAGGGAGACACTGAAGCTTTCTTT. The variable domain in full, completed from reference TRBV3-1 and TRBJ1-1, reads DTAVSQTPKYLVTQMGNDKSIKCEQNLGHDTMYWYKQDSKKFLKIMFSYNNKELIINETVPNRFSPKSPDKAHLNLHINSLELGDSAVYFCASSQGQGDTEAFFGQGTRLTVV.

This clonotype was counted a few times. The V and J genes are TRBV6-5 and TRBJ1-6; 7 nucleotides align to TRBD1. The CDR3 is 18 amino acids. Germline V gene lookup returns CDR1 MNHEY and CDR2 SVGAGI. Trimming cost V 0 bases and J 3 bases; bases outside gene matches: 8. CDR3 protein: CASSYSKLAGGYNSPLHF. Written as DNA, the CDR3 is TGTGCCAGCAGTTACTCGAAACTCGCAGGGGGCTATAATTCACCCCTCCACTTT.

This clonotype occurred many times. V and J are TRBV10-1 and TRBJ2-2, with a weak D call TRBD2 (7 bases). V lost 0 bases, J lost 4 bases, and 15 bases lay in between. The germline V gene encodes CDR1 WNHNN and CDR2 SYGVQD (reference sequence). The CDR3 is made up of 17 amino acids. The DNA for the CDR3 is TGCGCCAGCAGTGAGTCGAGGGGGGGATACGGCACCGGGGAGCTGTTTTTT. Translation: CASSESRGGYGTGELFF.

In its sample, this clonotype was seen a few times. A clone one base away is much larger, so this may be a read error. This sequence joins TRBV29-1 and TRBJ2-5; D is ambiguous. CDR1 SQVTM and CDR2 ANQGSEA come from the germline V gene. The CDR3 is 12 amino acids. DNA of the CDR3: TGCAGCGTACGACGGCCCCAAGAGAACCAGTACTTC. This codes for CSVRRPQENQYF. Variable domain in full (rest from reference TRBV29-1 and TRBJ2-5): SAVISQKPSRDICQRGTSLTIQCQVDSQVTMMFWYRQQPGQSLTLIATANQGSEATYESGFVIDKFPISRPNLTFSTLTVSNMSPEDSSIYLCSVRRPQENQYFGPGTRLLVL.

This clonotype has at least ten counts. The chain's CDR3 is CSAYPGLVTDTQYF. The CDR3 DNA is TGCAGTGCTTACCCGGGACTAGTTACAGATACGCAGTATTTT. The chain joins TRBV20-1 to TRBJ2-3; 8 bases line up with TRBD2. The germline CDR1 and CDR2 sequences are DFQATT and SNEGSKA (reference sequence). This CDR3 is built from 14 residues. J lost 3 bases, V lost 5 bases, and 7 bases had no gene match.

This clonotype was recorded at least ten times. The chain carries TRBV3-1 and TRBJ1-1; 7 bases align to TRBD1. The CDR3 loop spans 13 amino acids. V lost 8 bases and J lost 1; bases outside the gene matches: 4. Germline V CDR1 and CDR2: LGHDT, YNNKEL (reference sequence). The CDR3 DNA sequence: TGTGCCAGCGGACACAGGGGGAACACTGAAGCTTTCTTT. It specifies CASGHRGNTEAFF.

At least ten counts were recorded for this clonotype. V is TRBV7-2 and J is TRBJ1-2; D ambiguous. V was clipped by 6 bases and J by 2 bases, with 13 bases between them. Germline assignment: CDR1 SGHTA and CDR2 FQGNSA. This CDR3 spans 14 amino acids. The CDR3 sequence: CASRSRTGNYGYTF. The CDR3 nucleotides are TGTGCCAGCAGATCCCGGACGGGAAACTATGGCTACACCTTC.

This clonotype was picked up many times. The V gene is TRBV5-1, the J gene TRBJ2-1, with a weak D call TRBD1 (5 bases). The CDR3 is 17 amino acids. The ends were cut back, 0 bases at V and 0 bases at J, with 13 bases in the middle. CDR1 SGHRS and CDR2 YFSETQ come from the germline V gene. The CDR3 DNA reads TGCGCCAGCAGCTTGGCCTCAGGGCGAGGCTCCTACAATGAGCAGTTCTTC. Translated: CASSLASGRGSYNEQFF.

This clonotype was detected ten times or more. This rearrangement joins TRBV5-1 to TRBJ2-6; possibly TRBD1 for D (5 bases). Per the germline V gene, CDR1 is SGHRS and CDR2 is YFSETQ. Trimming shortened V by 0 bases and J by 1 base, and 11 bases separated the two germline ends. This CDR3 is built from 17 residues. This CDR3 is CASSLVDSTSGANVLTF. The CDR3 nucleotides are TGCGCCAGCAGCTTGGTAGACAGCACATCTGGGGCCAACGTCCTGACTTTC.

This clonotype was found a few times. This may be a read error, as it is one base from a much larger clone. V is TRBV2 and J is TRBJ1-5; D unresolved. Trimming took 6 bases from V and 12 from J, leaving 15 bases between them. CDR1 is SNHLY and CDR2 is FYNNEI in the germline V gene. This CDR3 has 12 residues. In DNA, the CDR3 is TGTGCCAGCAGCCCCGGACCGAAGCACCAGCATTTT. This sequence encodes CASSPGPKHQHF. Full variable domain (missing parts from reference TRBV2 and TRBJ1-5): EPEVTQTPSHQVTQMGQEVILRCVPISNHLYFYWYRQILGQKVEFLVSFYNNEISEKSEIFDDQFSVERPDGSNFTLKIRSTKLEDSAMYFCASSPGPKHQHFGDGTRLSIL.

This clonotype was found many times. V usage is TRBV3-1 and J usage is TRBJ2-4, with 15 nucleotides matching TRBD2. CDR1 LGHDT and CDR2 YNNKEL come from the germline V gene (reference sequence). With V trimmed by 4 bases and J by 1 base, 8 bases remained unmatched. This CDR3 region has 19 residues. Here the CDR3 reads CASSPGLAGGSFAKNIQYF. The CDR3 DNA is TGTGCCAGCAGCCCGGGACTAGCGGGGGGTTCCTTCGCCAAAAACATTCAGTACTTC.

There are many counts of this clonotype. V and J are TRBV20-1 and TRBJ2-1, with D uncertain. The V gene lost 5 bases and the J gene lost 0 bases, with 17 bases spanning the gap. Germline CDR1 reads DFQATT; CDR2 reads SNEGSKA (reference sequence). The CDR3 loop spans 16 amino acids. The CDR3 is CSARNPQRSSYNEQFF. CDR3 nucleotide sequence: TGCAGTGCTCGAAACCCCCAGCGTAGCTCCTACAATGAGCAGTTCTTC.

Many counts were recorded for this clonotype. The chain has TRBV15 and TRBJ2-4; D may correspond to TRBD1 or TRBD2 (6 bases each). The CDR3 is 15 amino acids. Germline assignment: CDR1 LNHNV and CDR2 YYDKDF (reference sequence). Trimming took off 1 base at V and 1 base at J, with 8 bases between the two ends. This CDR3 reads CATSRGGAAKNIQYF. As DNA, the CDR3 is TGTGCCACCAGCAGAGGGGGGGCGGCCAAAAACATTCAGTACTTC.

This clonotype came up many times. The chain carries TRBV20-1 and TRBJ2-1; 7 nucleotides align to TRBD2. The CDR3 is 20 amino acids. Germline values: CDR1 DFQATT, CDR2 SNEGSKA (reference sequence). J gave up 0 bases and V 6 bases, and 23 bases lay outside the gene matches. CDR3 in amino acids: CSAWAAGEAPLSSSYNEQFF. CDR3 sequence (DNA): TGCAGTGCCTGGGCTGCGGGGGAGGCGCCCTTAAGTAGCTCCTACAATGAGCAGTTCTTC.

The sample holds many counts of this clonotype. The V call is TRBV5-1, the J call TRBJ2-1, with 14 bases identical to TRBD2. V was pared by 5 bases and J by 6 bases, with 4 bases of the junction left unmatched. The CDR3 consists of 15 residues. Germline V lookup: CDR1 SGHRS, CDR2 YFSETQ. The CDR3 DNA reads TGCGCCAGCAGATATGGACTAGCGGGAGGCAATGAGCAGTTCTTC. This gives the protein CASRYGLAGGNEQFF. Complete variable domain (other parts from reference TRBV5-1 and TRBJ2-1): KAGVTQTPRYLIKTRGQQVTLSCSPISGHRSVSWYQQTPGQGLQFLFEYFSETQRNKGNFPGRFSGRQFSNSRSEMNVSTLELGDSALYLCASRYGLAGGNEQFFGPGTRLTVL.

This clonotype was picked up many times. The genes are TRBV5-1 and TRBJ2-3; D not certain. The CDR3 spans 14 residues. Germline values: CDR1 SGHRS, CDR2 YFSETQ. V dropped 3 bases and J dropped 6 bases, with 14 bases sitting between them. CDR3 in DNA: TGCGCCAGCAGCTGGTCTAGGCCCACGGATACGCAGTATTTT. This sequence encodes CASSWSRPTDTQYF.

This clonotype has ten or more counts. The V and J genes are TRBV5-1 and TRBJ1-6; tentatively, D is TRBD1 (5 bases). V lost 5 bases to trimming and J lost 5 bases, with 17 bases between them. Germline V gene lookup returns CDR1 SGHRS and CDR2 YFSETQ. This CDR3 is 16 amino acids long. CDR3 loop: CASRATTGTDNSPLHF. The CDR3 DNA reads as TGCGCCAGCAGGGCGACAACGGGGACGGATAATTCACCCCTCCACTTT.

This clonotype was observed many times. This chain uses TRBV14 with TRBJ2-4; a possible D gene is TRBD2 (7 bases). Germline lookup yields CDR1 SGHDN and CDR2 FVKESK. Deletions cut 3 bases from V and 4 bases from J, with 16 bases between. The CDR3 is made up of 16 amino acids. The CDR3 region is CASSHMSGGAKNIQYF. CDR3 in DNA: TGTGCCAGCAGCCACATGTCGGGGGGCGCTAAAAACATTCAGTACTTC.

This clonotype was seen ten or more times. The gene calls are TRBV7-2 and TRBJ1-3; a possible D gene is TRBD1 (6 bases). The V gene's germline CDR1 is SGHTA and CDR2 FQGNSA. This CDR3 has 14 amino acids. V was trimmed by 2 bases and J by 3 bases, leaving 8 bases between them. The CDR3 region is CASSLRGGGNTIYF. In nucleotides, the CDR3 is TGTGCCAGCAGCTTAAGAGGGGGTGGAAACACCATATATTTT.

This clonotype was recorded at least ten times. This rearrangement joins TRBV5-8 to TRBJ2-3; no clear D gene. The CDR3 length is 16 residues. V was shortened by 2 bases and J by 4 bases, with 17 bases between the two germline ends. Germline V gives CDR1 SGHTS, CDR2 YDEGEE. The CDR3 is CASSFYETFGADTQYF. As DNA, the CDR3 is TGTGCCAGCAGCTTTTACGAGACCTTCGGCGCAGATACGCAGTATTTT.

The sample holds many counts of this clonotype. The chain links TRBV19 to TRBJ1-1; unclear D gene. Trimming removed 5 bases at V and 2 bases at J, with 3 bases between. CDR1 and CDR2 (germline): LNHDA, SQIVND (reference sequence). The CDR3 covers 11 residues. The CDR3 loop reads CASSLNTEAFF. The CDR3 nucleotides are TGTGCCAGTAGTCTTAACACTGAAGCTTTCTTT.

This clonotype was found many times. The chain links TRBV5-1 to TRBJ1-1; D gene unclear. CDR1 and CDR2 from the germline V gene are SGHRS and YFSETQ. V lost 5 bases and J 4 bases, leaving 15 bases between the germline ends. The CDR3 sequence is 14 residues long. CDR3 sequence reads: CASSRKREGTEAFF. CDR3 nucleotides: TGCGCCAGCAGTAGGAAAAGGGAAGGCACTGAAGCTTTCTTT.

The V call is TRBV3-1, the J call TRBJ2-3, with 7 bases lining up with TRBD2. Germline V gene data show CDR1 as LGHDT and CDR2 as YNNKEL (reference sequence). V gave up 5 bases and J gave up 7 bases; unmatched junction bases: 12. The length of the CDR3 is 15 residues. CDR3 sequence: CASSSARSGTHTQYF. DNA of the CDR3: TGTGCCAGCAGCTCCGCCCGGAGCGGGACGCATACGCAGTATTTT.